Sequencing of this T cell receptor (beta chain) was carried out in a study of immune cell composition in non-small cell lung cancer. With respect to this clone: The antigen remains unidentified.

Overall study findings and caveats: Tumour TCR-beta clonality showed no significant link to smoking pack-years. Tumour-reactive clones were not shown to match dominant in vivo tumour clones.

The CDR3 loop spans 13 amino acids. The germline V gene has CDR1 SGHTA and CDR2 FQGNSA. V lost 5 bases and J 8 bases, leaving 13 bases between the germline ends. The repertoire was sequenced with immunoSEQ multiplex PCR; TCRdb's copy has only in-frame clones and lacks some. The table has 2,500 to 3,500 clones, approximately 78% seen once. The gene calls are TRBV7-2 and TRBJ2-1; possibly TRBD2 for D (6 bases). This sequence was found in a human donor with non-small cell lung cancer. Material for sequencing was lung tumor tissue. The CDR3 DNA reads TGTGCCAGCAGCCCACCGGGAGCCCATGAGCAGTTCTTC. This translates into CASSPPGAHEQFF.